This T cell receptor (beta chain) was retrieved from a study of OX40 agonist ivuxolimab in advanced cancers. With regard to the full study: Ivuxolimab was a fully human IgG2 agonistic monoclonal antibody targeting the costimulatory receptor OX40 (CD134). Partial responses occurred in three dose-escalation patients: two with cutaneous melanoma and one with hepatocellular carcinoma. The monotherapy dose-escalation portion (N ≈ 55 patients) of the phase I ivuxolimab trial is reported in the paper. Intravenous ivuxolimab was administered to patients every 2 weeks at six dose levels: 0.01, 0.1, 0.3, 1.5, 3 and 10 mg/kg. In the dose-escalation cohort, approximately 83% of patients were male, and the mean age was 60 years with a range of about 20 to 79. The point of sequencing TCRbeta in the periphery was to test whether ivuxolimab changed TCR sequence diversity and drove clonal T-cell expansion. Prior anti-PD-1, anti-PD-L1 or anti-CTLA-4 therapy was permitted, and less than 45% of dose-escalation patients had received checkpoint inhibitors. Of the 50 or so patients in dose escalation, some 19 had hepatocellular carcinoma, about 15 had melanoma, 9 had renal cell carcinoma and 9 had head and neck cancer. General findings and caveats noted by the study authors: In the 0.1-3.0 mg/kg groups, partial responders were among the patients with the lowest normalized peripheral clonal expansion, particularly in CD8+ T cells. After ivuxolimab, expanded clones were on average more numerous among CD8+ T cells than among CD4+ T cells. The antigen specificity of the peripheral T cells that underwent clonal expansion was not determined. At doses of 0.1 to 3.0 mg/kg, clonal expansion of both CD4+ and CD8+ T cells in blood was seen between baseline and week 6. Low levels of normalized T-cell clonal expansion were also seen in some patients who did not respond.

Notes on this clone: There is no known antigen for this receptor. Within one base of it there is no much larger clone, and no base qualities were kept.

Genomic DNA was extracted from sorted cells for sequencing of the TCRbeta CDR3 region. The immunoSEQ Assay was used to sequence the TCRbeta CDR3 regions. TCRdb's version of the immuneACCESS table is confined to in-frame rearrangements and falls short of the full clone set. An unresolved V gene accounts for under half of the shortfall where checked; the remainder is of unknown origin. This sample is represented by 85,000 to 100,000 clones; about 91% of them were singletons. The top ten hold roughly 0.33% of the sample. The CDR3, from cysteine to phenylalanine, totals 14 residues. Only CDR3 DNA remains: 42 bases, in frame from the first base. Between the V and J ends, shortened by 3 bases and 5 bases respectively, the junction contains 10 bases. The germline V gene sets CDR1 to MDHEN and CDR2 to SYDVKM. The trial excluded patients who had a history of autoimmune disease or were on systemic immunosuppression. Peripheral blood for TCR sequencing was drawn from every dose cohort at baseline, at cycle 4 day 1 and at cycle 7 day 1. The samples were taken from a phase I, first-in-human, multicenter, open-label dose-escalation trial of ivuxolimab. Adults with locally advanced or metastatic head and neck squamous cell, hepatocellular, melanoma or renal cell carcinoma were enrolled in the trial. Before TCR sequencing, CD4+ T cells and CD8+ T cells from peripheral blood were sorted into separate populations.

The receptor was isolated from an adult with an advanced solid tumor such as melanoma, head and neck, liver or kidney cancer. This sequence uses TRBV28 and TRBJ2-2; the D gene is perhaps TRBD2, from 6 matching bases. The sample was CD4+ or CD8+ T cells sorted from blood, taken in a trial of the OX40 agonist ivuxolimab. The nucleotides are TGTGCCAGCAGTTTCCCTAGCGTGACCGGGGAGCTGTTTTTT. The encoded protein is CASSFPSVTGELFF.